What follows are 30 T cell receptor beta chains derived from one specimen sequenced in a study of blood T cell repertoires in COVID-19. Libraries were prepared by immunoSEQ multiplex PCR; TCRdb keeps only in-frame clonotypes and omits some of them. The sample carries a few hundred thousand clones, 86% recorded once. The sample comprised PBMCs or T cells enriched from blood (not recorded which). All receptors come from a woman between 40 and 55 years old with acute COVID-19.

V and J are TRBV10-3 and TRBJ2-6; D is possibly TRBD1 (6 bases). This CDR3 is built from 15 residues. Germline V lookup: CDR1 ENHRY, CDR2 SYGVKD. Trimming took off 8 bases at V and 0 bases at J, with 11 bases between the two ends. In DNA form, the CDR3 reads TGTGCCATCCGGGACACTGACTCTGGGGCCAACGTCCTGACTTTC. Its translation is CAIRDTDSGANVLTF.

The V and J genes are TRBV25-1 and TRBJ1-5; D possibly corresponds to TRBD1 (6 bases). CDR1 and CDR2 (germline): MGHDK, SYGVNS. V lost 8 bases and J 4 bases, leaving 21 bases between the germline ends. There are 16 residues in the CDR3. The CDR3 loop is CASLTDLGRGNQPQHF. CDR3 sequence (DNA): TGTGCCAGCCTTACCGATTTGGGCAGGGGTAATCAGCCCCAGCATTTT.

V usage is TRBV5-4 and J usage is TRBJ2-7, with D possibly matching TRBD2 (5 bases). Germline V gene lookup returns CDR1 SGHNT and CDR2 YYREEE (reference sequence). Trimming took 4 bases from V and 0 from J, leaving 14 bases between them. The CDR3 covers 15 residues. The CDR3 protein is CASSGRTGSSYEQYF. The CDR3 nucleotides read TGTGCCAGCAGCGGAAGGACTGGCAGCTCCTACGAGCAGTACTTC.

V gene TRBV7-2 combines with J gene TRBJ1-5, with D perhaps TRBD1 (5 bases). The CDR3 runs to 15 residues. The germline gives CDR1 SGHTA, CDR2 FQGNSA. V dropped 5 bases and J dropped 0 bases, with 11 bases sitting between them. The DNA for the CDR3 is TGTGCCAGCAGCCCGGGGGACCGTAGCAATCAGCCCCAGCATTTT. Amino acid sequence: CASSPGDRSNQPQHF.

V gene TRBV4-2 combines with J gene TRBJ2-2, with a possible D match to TRBD1 (5 bases). The CDR3 has 16 amino acids. Germline values: CDR1 LGHNA, CDR2 YNFKEQ. The V and J ends lost 0 bases and 2 bases respectively, with 10 bases between them. DNA for the CDR3: TGTGCCAGCAGCCAAGATGACAGTCGCAACACCGGGGAGCTGTTTTTT. Its protein is CASSQDDSRNTGELFF.

The V call is TRBV13, the J call TRBJ2-3; 7 bases line up with TRBD1. V dropped 4 bases and J dropped 2; count of bases not matched to a gene: 12. Germline assignment: CDR1 PRHDT and CDR2 FYEKMQ (reference sequence). The CDR3 runs to 17 residues. The CDR3 DNA reads TGTGCCAGCAGCTCCCGGACAGGAACCCAACTCACAGATACGCAGTATTTT. This gives the protein CASSSRTGTQLTDTQYF.

The chain combines TRBV6-2 or TRBV6-3 with TRBJ2-7; 10 bases line up with TRBD2. Unmatched junction bases numbered 3, after V lost 0 bases and J lost 4 bases. The CDR3 loop spans 15 amino acids. CDR1 is MNHEY and CDR2 is SVGEGT in the germline V gene. The CDR3 coding sequence is TGTGCCAGCAGTTACTCGATGGGACTAGCGTACGAGCAGTACTTC. Its translation: CASSYSMGLAYEQYF.

The V call is TRBV5-6, the J call TRBJ2-7, with TRBD2 identical over 7 bases. Germline V gene data show CDR1 as SGHDT and CDR2 as YYEEEE. V trimming: 3 bases; J trimming: 3 bases; junction bases outside the gene matches: 9. This CDR3 has 15 amino acids. CDR3 sequence reads: CASSSRGLVSYEQYF. The CDR3 DNA reads TGTGCCAGCAGCTCGAGAGGACTAGTTAGCTACGAGCAGTACTTC.

The V and J genes are TRBV4-1 and TRBJ1-5; TRBD1 aligns across 12 bases. J lost 6 bases, V lost 3 bases, and 9 bases had no gene match. The germline gives CDR1 MGHRA, CDR2 YSYEKL. The CDR3 runs to 17 residues. The CDR3 DNA reads as TGCGCCAGCAGCCACGCTGTGGGACAGGGGGCTGGTCAGCCCCAGCATTTT. Protein: CASSHAVGQGAGQPQHF.

This chain joins TRBV6-5 and TRBJ1-2; 10 bases map to TRBD1. Germline assignment: CDR1 MNHEY and CDR2 SVGAGI. V lost 7 bases and J lost 3; bases outside the gene matches: 8. The CDR3 length is 15 residues. The CDR3 region has the DNA TGTGCCAGCACTCGTGCCGGGACAGGGGACTATGGCTACACCTTC. It encodes CASTRAGTGDYGYTF.

The gene calls are TRBV6-1 and TRBJ1-6, with 7 positions matching TRBD1. The germline V gene has CDR1 MNHNS and CDR2 SASEGT. The CDR3 loop spans 16 amino acids. The J segment lost 8 bases and the V segment lost 2 bases, leaving 9 bases of the junction unmatched. CDR3 in DNA: TGTGCCAGCAGTGAACTTCCATACGACAGGGATTCACCCCTCCACTTT. Amino acid sequence: CASSELPYDRDSPLHF.

This clone was seen once. The chain is built from TRBV7-3 and TRBJ1-2, with 12 positions matching TRBD1. With 1 base clipped from V and 8 bases from J, the junction kept 5 bases outside the gene matches. This CDR3 is built from 15 residues. Germline CDR1 reads SGHTA; CDR2 reads FQGTGA. CDR3 bases: TGTGCCAGCAGCTTAAGGGACAGGGGGCTGGAAGGCTACACCTTC. Translating it yields CASSLRDRGLEGYTF.

The chain recombines TRBV2 with TRBJ1-6; D unclear. Looked up from germline, CDR1 is SNHLY and CDR2 is FYNNEI. The ends were cut back, 4 bases at V and 10 bases at J, with 8 bases in the middle. The CDR3 covers 12 residues. The CDR3 spells CASSAYSSPLHF. The CDR3 coding sequence is TGTGCCAGCAGTGCGTATAGCTCACCCCTCCACTTT.

This clone was picked up one time. The chain employs TRBV6-5 and TRBJ2-5; 9 nucleotides align to TRBD1. This CDR3 has 14 residues. Germline CDR1 and CDR2: MNHEY and SVGAGI. After removal of 5 bases from V and 9 bases from J, the junction contained 10 bases not matched to a gene. The CDR3 DNA is TGTGCCAGCAGTCCCCGGGACAGGGTCGGATCCCAGTACTTC. This translates into CASSPRDRVGSQYF.

V usage is TRBV28 and J usage is TRBJ1-2; the D gene is possibly TRBD1 (6 bases). Germline V CDR1 and CDR2: MDHEN, SYDVKM. CDR3 length: 16 residues. V shed 2 bases and J shed 3 bases, with 16 bases lying between them. The chain's CDR3 is CASSLSPGQSDYGYTF. The CDR3 region has the DNA TGTGCCAGCAGTTTAAGCCCTGGACAGTCCGACTATGGCTACACCTTC.

This chain joins TRBV4-3 and TRBJ2-5, with 11 bases matching TRBD2. This CDR3 is 19 amino acids long. V gave up 2 bases and J gave up 7 bases; unmatched junction bases: 18. Germline V gene sequence: CDR1 LGHNA, CDR2 YSLEER. The CDR3 nucleotides read TGCGCCAGCAGCCAATGGGGTGCTAGCGGGGGGAACCCCGGGGGGACCCAGTACTTC. Translation gives CASSQWGASGGNPGGTQYF.

CDR3 nucleotide sequence: TGTGCCATCAGTGCCGCCTCGGAGGGTGGCGAGCAGTACTTC. Protein sequence: CAISAASEGGEQYF. This chain connects TRBV10-3 to TRBJ2-7, with D tentatively TRBD2 (6 bases). V was trimmed by 4 bases and J by 6 bases, leaving 16 bases between them. Germline V gene lookup returns CDR1 ENHRY and CDR2 SYGVKD. The CDR3 has 14 amino acids.

The V call is TRBV5-1, the J call TRBJ1-4; perhaps TRBD1 as D (5 bases). CDR1 and CDR2 (germline): SGHRS, YFSETQ. This CDR3 is 15 amino acids long. Between the trimmed V and J ends, which lost 0 bases and 8 bases, there was a span of 14 bases. CDR3 sequence (DNA): TGCGCCAGCAGCTTGGAGGGGCGGTTGAGCGAAAAACTGTTTTTT. It is translated as CASSLEGRLSEKLFF.

The chain is built from TRBV5-1 and TRBJ2-3; tentative D call: TRBD2 (6 bases). V was shortened by 4 bases and J by 2 bases, with 17 bases between the two germline ends. CDR1 is SGHRS, CDR2 YFSETQ, per germline. The CDR3 extends over 16 amino acids. CDR3 sequence reads: CASSPRASAATDTQYF. CDR3 sequence (DNA): TGCGCCAGCAGCCCCCGGGCTAGCGCCGCCACAGATACGCAGTATTTT.

This chain links TRBV20-1 with TRBJ2-1, with 11 bases lining up with TRBD2. V trimming: 3 bases; J trimming: 7 bases; junction bases outside the gene matches: 5. This CDR3 has 14 residues. Germline CDR1 and CDR2: DFQATT and SNEGSKA (reference sequence). The CDR3 DNA sequence: TGCAGTGCTAGTTTGGCTAGCGGGGGGAATGAGCAGTTCTTC. Protein sequence: CSASLASGGNEQFF.

A single count supports this clone. V gene TRBV4-2 combines with J gene TRBJ2-3; D unresolved. The CDR3 runs to 14 residues. Looked up from germline, CDR1 is LGHNA and CDR2 is YNFKEQ. Trimming stripped 0 bases from V and 3 bases from J, with 7 bases between. In nucleotides, the CDR3 is TGTGCCAGCAGCCAAGATTCCCAAACAGATACGCAGTATTTT. Translation gives CASSQDSQTDTQYF.

The V call is TRBV18, the J call TRBJ1-1; no firm D call. CDR3 length: 12 residues. CDR1 KGHSH and CDR2 LQKENI come from the germline V gene. The germline V and J ends were trimmed by 0 bases and 11 bases, with 10 bases remaining between them. The CDR3 DNA reads TGTGCCAGCTCACCACCGTTTGGAGAGGCTTTCTTT. As protein: CASSPPFGEAFF. Full variable domain (missing parts from reference TRBV18 and TRBJ1-1): NAGVMQNPRHLVRRRGQEARLRCSPMKGHSHVYWYRQLPEEGLKFMVYLQKENIIDESGMPKERFSAEFPKEGPSILRIQQVVRGDSAAYFCASSPPFGEAFFGQGTRLTVV.

The chain uses TRBV25-1 and TRBJ1-2, with D possibly matching TRBD1 (5 bases). V shed 3 bases and J shed 2 bases, with 19 bases lying between them. Germline assignment: CDR1 MGHDK and CDR2 SYGVNS. This CDR3 has 17 residues. This CDR3 reads CASSEKFVGGANYGYTF. The CDR3 nucleotides read TGTGCCAGCAGTGAGAAATTCGTCGGGGGAGCGAACTATGGCTACACCTTC.

This clone was detected only once. The rearrangement uses TRBV24-1 and TRBJ2-5; 7 nucleotides align to TRBD1. The CDR3 consists of 14 residues. Trimming removed 4 bases from V and 7 bases from J; junction bases left unmatched: 8. Germline V CDR1 and CDR2: KGHDR, SFDVKD. The CDR3 region is CATSESTGAGTQYF. Here the CDR3 DNA reads TGTGCCACCAGTGAGTCAACAGGGGCGGGGACCCAGTACTTC.

The V call is TRBV11-2, the J call TRBJ1-2; tentatively, D is TRBD1 (5 bases). Germline V gene lookup returns CDR1 SGHAT and CDR2 FQNNGV. This CDR3 spans 15 amino acids. V shed 0 bases and J shed 9 bases, with 17 bases lying between them. The CDR3 here is CASSLDPTVMVRYTF. The CDR3 DNA reads TGTGCCAGCAGCTTAGATCCGACAGTTATGGTGCGCTACACCTTC. The variable domain in full, completed from reference TRBV11-2 and TRBJ1-2, reads EAGVAQSPRYKIIEKRQSVAFWCNPISGHATLYWYQQILGQGPKLLIQFQNNGVVDDSQLPKDRFSAERLKGVDSTLKIQPAKLEDSAVYLCASSLDPTVMVRYTFGSGTRLTVV.

The J gene is TRBJ2-7, the V gene TRBV6-5; 10 bases align to TRBD2. Germline V CDR1 and CDR2: MNHEY, SVGAGI. Germline trimming cut 6 bases from V and 0 bases from J; bases unmatched to any gene: 5. This CDR3 region has 15 residues. The CDR3 sequence: CASRDSGRFSYEQYF. The DNA for the CDR3 is TGTGCCAGCAGGGATAGCGGGAGGTTCTCCTACGAGCAGTACTTC.

The chain recombines TRBV10-3 with TRBJ2-7, with a weak D call TRBD1 (6 bases). V was trimmed by 1 base and J by 2 bases, leaving 9 bases between them. Germline values: CDR1 ENHRY, CDR2 SYGVKD. The CDR3 covers 14 residues. The CDR3 sequence: CAISEWGRTYEQYF. The CDR3 DNA sequence: TGTGCCATCAGTGAGTGGGGGCGGACCTACGAGCAGTACTTC.

The V gene is TRBV5-1, the J gene TRBJ1-6; a weak D match, TRBD1 (5 bases). V was trimmed by 0 bases and J by 5 bases, leaving 12 bases between them. This CDR3 contains 16 residues. Per the germline V gene, CDR1 is SGHRS and CDR2 is YFSETQ. The CDR3 protein is CASSLESGRDNSPLHF. The CDR3 DNA sequence: TGCGCCAGCAGCTTGGAATCAGGGAGGGATAATTCACCCCTCCACTTT.

The chain employs TRBV7-9 and TRBJ1-1; 7 bases agree with TRBD1. V gave up 2 bases and J gave up 5 bases; unmatched junction bases: 5. The germline V gene has CDR1 SEHNR and CDR2 FQNEAQ (reference sequence). The CDR3 contains 14 residues. The CDR3 DNA reads as TGTGCCAGCAGCTTAACGACAGGGTGGACTGAAGCTTTCTTT. This codes for CASSLTTGWTEAFF.

CDR3 amino acids: CASSLEGTVGYGYTF. CDR3 DNA sequence: TGCGCCAGCAGCTTGGAGGGGACTGTTGGGTATGGCTACACCTTC. The rearrangement joins TRBV5-1 to TRBJ1-2; D perhaps matches TRBD1 (5 bases). Germline values: CDR1 SGHRS, CDR2 YFSETQ. This CDR3 has 15 amino acids. V shed 0 bases and J shed 5 bases, with 14 bases lying between them. Variable domain in full (rest from reference TRBV5-1 and TRBJ1-2): KAGVTQTPRYLIKTRGQQVTLSCSPISGHRSVSWYQQTPGQGLQFLFEYFSETQRNKGNFPGRFSGRQFSNSRSEMNVSTLELGDSALYLCASSLEGTVGYGYTFGSGTRLTVV.